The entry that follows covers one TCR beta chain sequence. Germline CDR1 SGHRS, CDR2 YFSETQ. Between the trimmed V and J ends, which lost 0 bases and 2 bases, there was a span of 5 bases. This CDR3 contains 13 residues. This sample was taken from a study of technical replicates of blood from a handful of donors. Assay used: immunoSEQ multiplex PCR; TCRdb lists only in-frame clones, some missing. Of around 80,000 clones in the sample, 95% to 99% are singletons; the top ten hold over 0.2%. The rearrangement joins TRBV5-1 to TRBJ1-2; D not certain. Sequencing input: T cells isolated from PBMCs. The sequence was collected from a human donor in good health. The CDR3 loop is CASSLDSNYGYTF. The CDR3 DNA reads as TGCGCCAGCAGCTTGGACAGCAACTATGGCTACACCTTC.